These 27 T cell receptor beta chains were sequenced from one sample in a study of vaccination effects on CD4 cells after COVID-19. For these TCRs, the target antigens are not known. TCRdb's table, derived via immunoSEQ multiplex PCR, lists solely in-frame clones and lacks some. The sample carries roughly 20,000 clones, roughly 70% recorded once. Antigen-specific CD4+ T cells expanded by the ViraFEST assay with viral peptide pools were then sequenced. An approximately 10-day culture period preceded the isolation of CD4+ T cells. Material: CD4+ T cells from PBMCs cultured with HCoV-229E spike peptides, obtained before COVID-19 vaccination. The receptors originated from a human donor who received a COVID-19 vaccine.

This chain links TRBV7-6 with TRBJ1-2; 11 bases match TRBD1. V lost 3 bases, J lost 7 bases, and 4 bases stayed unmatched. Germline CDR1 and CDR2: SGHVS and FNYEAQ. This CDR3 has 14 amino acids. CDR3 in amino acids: CASSLGQGEIGYTF. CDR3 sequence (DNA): TGTGCCAGCAGCTTGGGACAGGGGGAAATTGGCTACACCTTC.

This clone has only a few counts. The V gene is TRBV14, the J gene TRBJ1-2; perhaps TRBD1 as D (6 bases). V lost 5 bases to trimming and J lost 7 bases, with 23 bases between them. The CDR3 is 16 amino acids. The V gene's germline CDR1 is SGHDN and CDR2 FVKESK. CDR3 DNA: TGTGCCAGCAGCGTACAGGGAGGTGGTGTCGTGAGTGGCTACACCTTC. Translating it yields CASSVQGGGVVSGYTF.

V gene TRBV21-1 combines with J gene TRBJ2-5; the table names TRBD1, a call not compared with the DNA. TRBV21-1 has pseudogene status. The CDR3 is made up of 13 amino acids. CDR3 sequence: CASRRQGVETQYF. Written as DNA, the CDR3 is TGTGCCAGCAGGCGACAGGGGGTAGAGACCCAGTACTTC.

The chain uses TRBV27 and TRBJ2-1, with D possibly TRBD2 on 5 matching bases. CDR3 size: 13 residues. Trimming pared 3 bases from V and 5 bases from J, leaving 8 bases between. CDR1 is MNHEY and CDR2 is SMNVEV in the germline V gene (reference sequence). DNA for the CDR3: TGTGCCAGCAGTTTCGGACTGAACAATGAGCAGTTCTTC. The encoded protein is CASSFGLNNEQFF.

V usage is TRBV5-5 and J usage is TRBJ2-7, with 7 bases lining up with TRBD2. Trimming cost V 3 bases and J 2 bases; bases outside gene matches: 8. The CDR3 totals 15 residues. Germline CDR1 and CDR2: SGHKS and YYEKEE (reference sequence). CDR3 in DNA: TGTGCCAGCAGCTCGGGAGGTTTGAACACCTACGAGCAGTACTTC. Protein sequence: CASSSGGLNTYEQYF.

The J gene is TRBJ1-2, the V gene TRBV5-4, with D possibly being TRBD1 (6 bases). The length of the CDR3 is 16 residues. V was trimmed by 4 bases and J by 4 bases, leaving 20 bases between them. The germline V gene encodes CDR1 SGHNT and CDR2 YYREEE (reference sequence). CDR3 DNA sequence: TGTGCCAGCAGCCACCCCACAGGGCCCGGGGGCTATGGCTACACCTTC. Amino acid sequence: CASSHPTGPGGYGYTF. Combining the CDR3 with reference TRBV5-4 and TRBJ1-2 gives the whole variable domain ETGVTQSPTHLIKTRGQQVTLRCSSQSGHNTVSWYQQALGQGPQFIFQYYREEENGRGNFPPRFSGLQFPNYSSELNVNALELDDSALYLCASSHPTGPGGYGYTFGSGTRLTVV.

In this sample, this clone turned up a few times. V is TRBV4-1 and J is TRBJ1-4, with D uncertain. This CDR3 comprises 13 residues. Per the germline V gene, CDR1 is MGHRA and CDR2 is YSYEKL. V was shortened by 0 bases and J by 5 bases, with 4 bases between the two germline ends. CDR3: CASSQDPNEKLFF. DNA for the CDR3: TGCGCCAGCAGCCAAGATCCGAATGAAAAACTGTTTTTT.

CDR3 amino acids: CASSPGAAEYSYEQYF. The CDR3 DNA is TGTGCCAGCAGTCCAGGGGCAGCGGAATACTCCTACGAGCAGTACTTC. The chain uses TRBV27 and TRBJ2-7, with a tentative D call TRBD1 (6 bases). The germline CDR1 and CDR2 sequences are MNHEY and SMNVEV (reference sequence). The CDR3 length is 16 residues. V dropped 5 bases and J dropped 0 bases, with 17 bases sitting between them.

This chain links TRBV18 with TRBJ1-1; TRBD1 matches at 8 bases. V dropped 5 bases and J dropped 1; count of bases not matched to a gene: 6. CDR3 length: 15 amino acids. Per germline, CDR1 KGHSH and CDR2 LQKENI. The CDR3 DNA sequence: TGTGCCAGCTCATCTCAGGGGGCTGCGAACACTGAAGCTTTCTTT. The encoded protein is CASSSQGAANTEAFF.

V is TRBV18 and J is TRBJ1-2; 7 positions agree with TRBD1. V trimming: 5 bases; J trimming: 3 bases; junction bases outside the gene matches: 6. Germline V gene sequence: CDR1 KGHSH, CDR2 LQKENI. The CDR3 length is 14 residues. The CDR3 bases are TGTGCCAGCTCAGCACAGGGGAGGGACTATGGCTACACCTTC. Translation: CASSAQGRDYGYTF.

CDR3 residues: CASSRTGGAVTNEKLFF. CDR3 sequence (DNA): TGTGCCAGCAGCCGGACAGGGGGCGCAGTGACGAATGAAAAACTGTTTTTT. The chain couples TRBV28 to TRBJ1-4, with 11 positions matching TRBD1. Per the germline V gene, CDR1 is MDHEN and CDR2 is SYDVKM. CDR3 length: 17 amino acids. V lost 6 bases and J lost 5; bases outside the gene matches: 11.

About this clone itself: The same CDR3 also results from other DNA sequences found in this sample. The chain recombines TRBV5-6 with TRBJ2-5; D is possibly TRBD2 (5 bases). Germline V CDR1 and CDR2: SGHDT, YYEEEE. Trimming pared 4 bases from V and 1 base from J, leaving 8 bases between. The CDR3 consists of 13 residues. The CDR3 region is CASSPGLQETQYF. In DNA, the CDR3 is TGTGCCAGCAGCCCAGGACTCCAAGAGACCCAGTACTTC.

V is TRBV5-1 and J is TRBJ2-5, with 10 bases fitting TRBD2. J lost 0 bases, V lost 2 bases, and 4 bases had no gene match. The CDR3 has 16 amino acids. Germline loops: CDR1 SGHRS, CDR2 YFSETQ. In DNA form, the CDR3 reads TGCGCCAGCAGCTTCTTAGCGGGGGGACACCAAGAGACCCAGTACTTC. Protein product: CASSFLAGGHQETQYF.

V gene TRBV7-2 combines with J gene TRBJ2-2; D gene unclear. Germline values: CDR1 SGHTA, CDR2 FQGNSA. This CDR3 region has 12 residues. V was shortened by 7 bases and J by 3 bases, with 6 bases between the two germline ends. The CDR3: CASTSDTGELFF. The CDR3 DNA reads TGTGCCAGCACCTCGGACACCGGGGAGCTGTTTTTT. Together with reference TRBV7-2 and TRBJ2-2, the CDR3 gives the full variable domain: GAGVSQSPSNKVTEKGKDVELRCDPISGHTALYWYRQSLGQGLEFLIYFQGNSAPDKSGLPSDRFSAERTGGSVSTLTIQRTQQEDSAVYLCASTSDTGELFFGEGSRLTVL.

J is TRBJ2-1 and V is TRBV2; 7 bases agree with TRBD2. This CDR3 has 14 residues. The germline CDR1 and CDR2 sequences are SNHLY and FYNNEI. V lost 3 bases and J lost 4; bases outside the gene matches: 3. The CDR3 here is CASSDGGVYNEQFF. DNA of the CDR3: TGTGCCAGCAGTGATGGGGGGGTATACAATGAGCAGTTCTTC.

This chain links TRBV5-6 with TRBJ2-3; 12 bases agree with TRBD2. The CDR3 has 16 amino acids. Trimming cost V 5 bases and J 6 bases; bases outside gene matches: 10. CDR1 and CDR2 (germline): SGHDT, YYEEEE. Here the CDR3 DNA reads TGTGCCAGCAGACAGACTAGCGGGAGACTTCCCGATACGCAGTATTTT. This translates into CASRQTSGRLPDTQYF.

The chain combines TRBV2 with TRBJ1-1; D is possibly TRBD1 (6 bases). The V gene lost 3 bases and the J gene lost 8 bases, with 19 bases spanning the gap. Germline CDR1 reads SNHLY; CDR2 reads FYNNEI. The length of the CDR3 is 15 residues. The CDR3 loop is CASSDLGARASEAFF. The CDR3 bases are TGTGCCAGCAGTGATTTGGGGGCGAGGGCCTCAGAAGCTTTCTTT.

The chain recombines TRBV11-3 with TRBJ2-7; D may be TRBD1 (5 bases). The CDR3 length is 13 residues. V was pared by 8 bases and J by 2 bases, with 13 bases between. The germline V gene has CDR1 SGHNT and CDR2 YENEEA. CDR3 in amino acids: CASGKGVTYEQYF. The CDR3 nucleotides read TGTGCCAGCGGGAAAGGGGTGACCTACGAGCAGTACTTC.

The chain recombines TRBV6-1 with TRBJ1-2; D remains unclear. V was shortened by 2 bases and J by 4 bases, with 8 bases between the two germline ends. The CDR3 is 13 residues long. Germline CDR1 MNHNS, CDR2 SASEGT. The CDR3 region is CASSELAAYGYTF. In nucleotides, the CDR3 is TGTGCCAGCAGTGAACTGGCAGCCTATGGCTACACCTTC.

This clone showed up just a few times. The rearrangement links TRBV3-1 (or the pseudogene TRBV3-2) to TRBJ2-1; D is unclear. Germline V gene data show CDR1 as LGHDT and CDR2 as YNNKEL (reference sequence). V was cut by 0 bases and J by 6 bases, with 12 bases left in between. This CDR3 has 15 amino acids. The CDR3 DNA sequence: TGTGCCAGCAGCCAAGACAGACTCGGATTCAATGAGCAGTTCTTC. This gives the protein CASSQDRLGFNEQFF.

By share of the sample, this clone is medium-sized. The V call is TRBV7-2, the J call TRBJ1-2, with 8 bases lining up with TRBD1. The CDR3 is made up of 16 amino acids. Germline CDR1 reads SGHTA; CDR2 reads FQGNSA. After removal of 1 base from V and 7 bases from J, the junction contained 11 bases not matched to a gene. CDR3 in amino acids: CASSLEVLAGGSGYTF. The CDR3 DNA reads TGTGCCAGCAGCTTAGAGGTCCTGGCAGGGGGCTCTGGCTACACCTTC. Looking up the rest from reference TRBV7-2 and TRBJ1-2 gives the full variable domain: GAGVSQSPSNKVTEKGKDVELRCDPISGHTALYWYRQSLGQGLEFLIYFQGNSAPDKSGLPSDRFSAERTGGSVSTLTIQRTQQEDSAVYLCASSLEVLAGGSGYTFGSGTRLTVV.

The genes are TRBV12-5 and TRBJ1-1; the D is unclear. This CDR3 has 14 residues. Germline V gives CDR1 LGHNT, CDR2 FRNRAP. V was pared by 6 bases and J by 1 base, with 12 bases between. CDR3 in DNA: TGTGCTAGTGGCCAAATTCCTGAGAACACTGAAGCTTTCTTT. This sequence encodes CASGQIPENTEAFF.

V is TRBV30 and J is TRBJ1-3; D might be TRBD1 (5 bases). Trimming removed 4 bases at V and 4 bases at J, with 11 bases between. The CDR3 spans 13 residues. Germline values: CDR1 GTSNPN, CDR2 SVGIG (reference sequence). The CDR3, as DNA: TGTGCCTGGATGCCGGGGGGGGGAAACACCATATATTTT. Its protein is CAWMPGGGNTIYF.

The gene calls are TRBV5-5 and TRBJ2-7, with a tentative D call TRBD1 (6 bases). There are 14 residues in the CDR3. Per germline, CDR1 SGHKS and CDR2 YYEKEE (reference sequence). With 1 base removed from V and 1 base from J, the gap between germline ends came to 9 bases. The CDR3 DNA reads TGTGCCAGCAGCTTGTTTACAGGGTCCTACGAGCAGTACTTC. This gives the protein CASSLFTGSYEQYF.

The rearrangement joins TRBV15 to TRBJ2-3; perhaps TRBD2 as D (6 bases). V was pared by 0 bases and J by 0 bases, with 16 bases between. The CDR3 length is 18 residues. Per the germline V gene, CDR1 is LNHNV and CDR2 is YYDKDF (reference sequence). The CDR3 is CATSRDRGAGLSTDTQYF. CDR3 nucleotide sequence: TGTGCCACCAGCAGAGATCGAGGAGCGGGCCTTAGCACAGATACGCAGTATTTT.

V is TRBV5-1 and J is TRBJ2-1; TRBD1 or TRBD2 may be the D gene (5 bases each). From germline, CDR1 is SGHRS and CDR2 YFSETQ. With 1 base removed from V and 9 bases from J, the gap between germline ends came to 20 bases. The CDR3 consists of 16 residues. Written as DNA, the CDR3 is TGCGCCAGCAGCTTGTCTCTGGGGGTCGGTCAGGGTGAGCAGTTCTTC. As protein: CASSLSLGVGQGEQFF.

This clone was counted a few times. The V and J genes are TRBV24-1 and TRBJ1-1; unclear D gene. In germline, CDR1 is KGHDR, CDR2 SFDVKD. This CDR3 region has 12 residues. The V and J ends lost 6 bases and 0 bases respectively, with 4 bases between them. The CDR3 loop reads CATSSVNTEAFF. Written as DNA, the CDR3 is TGTGCCACCAGTTCTGTGAACACTGAAGCTTTCTTT.